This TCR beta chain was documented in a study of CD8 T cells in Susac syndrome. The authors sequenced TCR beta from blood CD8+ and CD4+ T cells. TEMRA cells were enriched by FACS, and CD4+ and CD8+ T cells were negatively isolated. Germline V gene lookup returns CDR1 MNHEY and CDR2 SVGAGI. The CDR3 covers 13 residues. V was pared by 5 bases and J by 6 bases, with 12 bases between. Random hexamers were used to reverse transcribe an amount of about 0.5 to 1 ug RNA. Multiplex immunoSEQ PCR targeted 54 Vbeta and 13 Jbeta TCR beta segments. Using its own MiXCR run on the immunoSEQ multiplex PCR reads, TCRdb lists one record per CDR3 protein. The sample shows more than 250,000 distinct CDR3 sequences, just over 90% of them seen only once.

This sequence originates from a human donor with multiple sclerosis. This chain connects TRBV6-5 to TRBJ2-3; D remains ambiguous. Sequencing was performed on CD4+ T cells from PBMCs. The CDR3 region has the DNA TGTGCCAGCAGTAACCCGCTCGGGGATACGCAGTATTTT. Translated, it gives CASSNPLGDTQYF.